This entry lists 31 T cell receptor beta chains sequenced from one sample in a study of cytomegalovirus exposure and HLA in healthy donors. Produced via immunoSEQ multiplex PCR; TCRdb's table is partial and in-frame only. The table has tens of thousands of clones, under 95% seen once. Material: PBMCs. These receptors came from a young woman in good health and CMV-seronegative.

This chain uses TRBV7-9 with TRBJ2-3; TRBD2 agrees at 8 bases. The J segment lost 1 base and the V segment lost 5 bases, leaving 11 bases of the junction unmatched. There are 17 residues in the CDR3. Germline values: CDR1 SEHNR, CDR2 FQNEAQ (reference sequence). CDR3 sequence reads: CASSHRGGLTGTDTQYF. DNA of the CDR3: TGTGCCAGCAGCCACCGGGGGGGACTAACAGGCACAGATACGCAGTATTTT.

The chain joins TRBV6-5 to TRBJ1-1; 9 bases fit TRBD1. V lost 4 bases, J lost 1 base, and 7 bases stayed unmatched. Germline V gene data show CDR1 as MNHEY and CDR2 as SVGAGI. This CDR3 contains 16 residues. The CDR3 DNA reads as TGTGCCAGCAGTTCCCTTCTGACAGGGGGGAACACTGAAGCTTTCTTT. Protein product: CASSSLLTGGNTEAFF.

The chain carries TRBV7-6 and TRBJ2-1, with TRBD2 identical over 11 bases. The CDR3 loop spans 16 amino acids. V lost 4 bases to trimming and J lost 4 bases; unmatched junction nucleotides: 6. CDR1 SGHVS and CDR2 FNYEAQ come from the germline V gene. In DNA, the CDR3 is TGTGCCAGCAGCTGGACCACTAGCGGGGGATACAATGAGCAGTTCTTC. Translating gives CASSWTTSGGYNEQFF.

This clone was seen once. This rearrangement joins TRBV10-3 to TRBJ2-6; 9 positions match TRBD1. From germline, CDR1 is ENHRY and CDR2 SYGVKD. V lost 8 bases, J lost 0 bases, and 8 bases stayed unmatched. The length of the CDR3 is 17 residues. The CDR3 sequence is CAISSGTGLSGANVLTF. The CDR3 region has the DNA TGTGCCATCTCTTCCGGGACAGGGCTCTCTGGGGCCAACGTCCTGACTTTC.

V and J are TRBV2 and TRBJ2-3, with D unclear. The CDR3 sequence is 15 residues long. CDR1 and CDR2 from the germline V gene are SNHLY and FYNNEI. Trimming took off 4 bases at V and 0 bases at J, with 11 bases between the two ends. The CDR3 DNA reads TGTGCCAGCAGTGTAGCCACTTCTAGCACAGATACGCAGTATTTT. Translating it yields CASSVATSSTDTQYF.

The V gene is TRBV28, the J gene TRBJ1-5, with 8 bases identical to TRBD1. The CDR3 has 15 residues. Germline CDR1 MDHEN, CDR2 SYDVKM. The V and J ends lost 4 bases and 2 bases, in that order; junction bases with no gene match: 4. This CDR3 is CASSSGQGGNQPQHF. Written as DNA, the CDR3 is TGTGCCAGCAGTTCCGGACAGGGCGGCAATCAGCCCCAGCATTTT.

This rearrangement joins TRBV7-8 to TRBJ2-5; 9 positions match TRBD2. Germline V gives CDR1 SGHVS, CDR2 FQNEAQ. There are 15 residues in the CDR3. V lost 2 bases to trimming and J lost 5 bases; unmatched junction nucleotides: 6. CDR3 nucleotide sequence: TGTGCCAGCAGCTTACCGCGGGGGGGCCGGGAGACCCAGTACTTC. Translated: CASSLPRGGRETQYF.

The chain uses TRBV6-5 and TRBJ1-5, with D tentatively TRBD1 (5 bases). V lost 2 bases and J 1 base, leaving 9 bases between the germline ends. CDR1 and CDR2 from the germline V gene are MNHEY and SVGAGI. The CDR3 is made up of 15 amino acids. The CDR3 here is CASSYGTSSNQPQHF. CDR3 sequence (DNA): TGTGCCAGCAGTTACGGGACTTCAAGCAATCAGCCCCAGCATTTT.

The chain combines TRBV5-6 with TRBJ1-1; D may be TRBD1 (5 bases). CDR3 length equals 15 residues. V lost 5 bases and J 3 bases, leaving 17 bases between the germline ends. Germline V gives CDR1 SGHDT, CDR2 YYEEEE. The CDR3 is CASSFGALADTEAFF. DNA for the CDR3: TGTGCCAGCAGTTTTGGGGCCCTTGCGGACACTGAAGCTTTCTTT.

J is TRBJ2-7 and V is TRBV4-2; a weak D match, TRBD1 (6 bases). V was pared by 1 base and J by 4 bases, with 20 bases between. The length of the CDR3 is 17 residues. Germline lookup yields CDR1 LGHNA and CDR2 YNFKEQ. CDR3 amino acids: CASSQVSRGGQRYEQYF. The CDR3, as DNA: TGTGCCAGCAGCCAAGTGTCGCGCGGTGGACAGCGTTACGAGCAGTACTTC.

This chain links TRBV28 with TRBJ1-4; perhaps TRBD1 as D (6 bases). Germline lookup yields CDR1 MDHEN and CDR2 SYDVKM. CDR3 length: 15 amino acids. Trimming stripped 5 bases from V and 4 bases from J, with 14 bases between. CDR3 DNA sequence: TGTGCCAGCAGTACCACAGGGAGACATAATGAAAAACTGTTTTTT. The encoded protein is CASSTTGRHNEKLFF.

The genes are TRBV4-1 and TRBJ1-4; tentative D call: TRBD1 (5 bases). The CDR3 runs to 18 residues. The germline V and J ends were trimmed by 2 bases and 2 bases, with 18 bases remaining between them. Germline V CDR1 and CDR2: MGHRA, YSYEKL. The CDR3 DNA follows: TGCGCCAGCAGCCAAAGGATTCCGGGGGGAGACACTAATGAAAAACTGTTTTTT. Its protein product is CASSQRIPGGDTNEKLFF.

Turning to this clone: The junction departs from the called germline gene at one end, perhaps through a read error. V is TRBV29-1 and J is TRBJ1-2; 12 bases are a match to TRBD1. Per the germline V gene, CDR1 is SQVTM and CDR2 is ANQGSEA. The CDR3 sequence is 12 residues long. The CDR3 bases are TGCAGCGTGGGGGGACAGGGGGCCCGTACATCCTTC. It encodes CSVGGQGARTSF. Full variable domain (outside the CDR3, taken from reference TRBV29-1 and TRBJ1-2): SAVISQKPSRDICQRGTSLTIQCQVDSQVTMMFWYRQQPGQSLTLIATANQGSEATYESGFVIDKFPISRPNLTFSTLTVSNMSPEDSSIYLCSVGGQGARTSFGSGTRLTVV.

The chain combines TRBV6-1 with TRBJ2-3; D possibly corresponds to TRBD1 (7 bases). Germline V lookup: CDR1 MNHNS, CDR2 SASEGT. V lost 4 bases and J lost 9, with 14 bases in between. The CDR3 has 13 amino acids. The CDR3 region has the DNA TGTGCCAGCAGTGTAAACTCAGGGGGGACGCAGTATTTT. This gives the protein CASSVNSGGTQYF.

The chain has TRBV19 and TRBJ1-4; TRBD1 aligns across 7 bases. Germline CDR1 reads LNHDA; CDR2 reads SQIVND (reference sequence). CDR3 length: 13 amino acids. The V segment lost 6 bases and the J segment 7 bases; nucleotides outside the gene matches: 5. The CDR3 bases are TGTGCCAGTAGATGGGCAGGGGGTGAAAAACTGTTTTTT. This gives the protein CASRWAGGEKLFF.

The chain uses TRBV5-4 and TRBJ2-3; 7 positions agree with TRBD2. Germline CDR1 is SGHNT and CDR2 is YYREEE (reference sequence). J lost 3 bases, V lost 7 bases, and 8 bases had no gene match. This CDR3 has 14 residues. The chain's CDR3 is CASRRAGGTDTQYF. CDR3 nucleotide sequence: TGTGCCAGCCGGAGGGCCGGGGGGACAGATACGCAGTATTTT. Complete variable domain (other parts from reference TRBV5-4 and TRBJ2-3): ETGVTQSPTHLIKTRGQQVTLRCSSQSGHNTVSWYQQALGQGPQFIFQYYREEENGRGNFPPRFSGLQFPNYSSELNVNALELDDSALYLCASRRAGGTDTQYFGPGTRLTVL.

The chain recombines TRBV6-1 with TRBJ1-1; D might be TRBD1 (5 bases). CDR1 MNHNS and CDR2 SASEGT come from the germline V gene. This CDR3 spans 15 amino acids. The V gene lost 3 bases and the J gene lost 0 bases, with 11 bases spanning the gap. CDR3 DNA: TGTGCCAGCAGTGAGCAGGGAGGGGTGAACACTGAAGCTTTCTTT. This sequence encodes CASSEQGGVNTEAFF.

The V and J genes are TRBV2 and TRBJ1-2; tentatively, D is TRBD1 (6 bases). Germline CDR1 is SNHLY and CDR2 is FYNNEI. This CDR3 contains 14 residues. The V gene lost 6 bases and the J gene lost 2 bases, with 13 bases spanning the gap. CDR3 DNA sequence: TGTGCCAGCAGGACGGACAGCTGGAACTATGGCTACACCTTC. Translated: CASRTDSWNYGYTF.

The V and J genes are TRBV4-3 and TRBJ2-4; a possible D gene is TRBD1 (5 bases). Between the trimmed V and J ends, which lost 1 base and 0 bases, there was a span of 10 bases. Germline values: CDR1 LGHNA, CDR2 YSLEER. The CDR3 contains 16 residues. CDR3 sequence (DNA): TGCGCCAGCAGCCAAGTAGTCCAGGGAGCCAAAAACATTCAGTACTTC. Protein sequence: CASSQVVQGAKNIQYF.

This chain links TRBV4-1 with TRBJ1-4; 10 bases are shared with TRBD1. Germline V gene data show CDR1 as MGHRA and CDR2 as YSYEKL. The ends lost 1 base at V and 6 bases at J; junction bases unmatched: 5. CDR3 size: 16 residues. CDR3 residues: CASSQGLTGGYEKLFF. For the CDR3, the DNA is TGCGCCAGCAGCCAAGGGTTGACAGGGGGCTATGAAAAACTGTTTTTT.

In DNA, the CDR3 is TGTGCCAGCAGCCGAGAGGACGGGTCCAGAGGGGAAAAACTGTTTTTT. Protein: CASSREDGSRGEKLFF. This chain links TRBV28 with TRBJ1-4; unclear D gene. CDR3 length: 16 residues. Germline V gives CDR1 MDHEN, CDR2 SYDVKM. V shed 6 bases and J shed 8 bases, with 22 bases lying between them.

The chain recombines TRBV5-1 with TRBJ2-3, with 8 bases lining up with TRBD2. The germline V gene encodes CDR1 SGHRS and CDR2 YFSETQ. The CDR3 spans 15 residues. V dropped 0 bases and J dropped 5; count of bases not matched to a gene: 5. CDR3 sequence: CASSLGAGGQDTQYF. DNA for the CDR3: TGCGCCAGCAGCTTGGGTGCGGGAGGCCAAGATACGCAGTATTTT.

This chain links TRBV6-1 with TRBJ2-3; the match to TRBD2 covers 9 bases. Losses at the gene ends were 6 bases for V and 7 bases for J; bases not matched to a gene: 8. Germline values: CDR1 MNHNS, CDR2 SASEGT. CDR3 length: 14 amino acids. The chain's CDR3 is CASRVAGDRNTQYF. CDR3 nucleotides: TGTGCCAGCAGAGTAGCGGGAGATCGGAATACGCAGTATTTT.

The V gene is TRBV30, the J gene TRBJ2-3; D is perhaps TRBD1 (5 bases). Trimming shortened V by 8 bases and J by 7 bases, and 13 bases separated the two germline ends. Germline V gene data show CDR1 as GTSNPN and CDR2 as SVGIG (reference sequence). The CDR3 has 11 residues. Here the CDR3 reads CAQLRQHTQYF. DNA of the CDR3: TGTGCCCAACTCCGACAGCATACGCAGTATTTT.

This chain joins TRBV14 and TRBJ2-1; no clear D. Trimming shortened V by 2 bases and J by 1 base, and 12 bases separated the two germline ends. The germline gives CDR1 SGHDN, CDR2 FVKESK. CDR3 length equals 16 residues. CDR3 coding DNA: TGTGCCAGCAGCCAACGAATGGTAGCATCCTACAATGAGCAGTTCTTC. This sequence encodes CASSQRMVASYNEQFF.

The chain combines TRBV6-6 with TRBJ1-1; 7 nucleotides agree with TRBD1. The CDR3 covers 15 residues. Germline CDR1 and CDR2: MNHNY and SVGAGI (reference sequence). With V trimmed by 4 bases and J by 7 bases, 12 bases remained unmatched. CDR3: CASSSTQQGTNEAFF. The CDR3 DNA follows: TGTGCCAGCAGTTCCACCCAACAGGGGACGAATGAAGCTTTCTTT.

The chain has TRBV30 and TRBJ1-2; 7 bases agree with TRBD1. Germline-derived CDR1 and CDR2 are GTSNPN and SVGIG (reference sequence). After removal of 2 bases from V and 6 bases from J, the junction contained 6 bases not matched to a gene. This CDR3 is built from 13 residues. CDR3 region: CAWSTQGRHGYTF. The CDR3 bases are TGTGCCTGGAGTACACAGGGGCGTCATGGCTACACCTTC.

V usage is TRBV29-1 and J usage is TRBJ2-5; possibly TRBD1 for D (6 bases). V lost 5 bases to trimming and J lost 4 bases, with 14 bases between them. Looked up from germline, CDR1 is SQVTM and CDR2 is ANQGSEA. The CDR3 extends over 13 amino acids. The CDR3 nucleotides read TGCAGCGTTTGGGACACCCAGGGAGAGACCCAGTACTTC. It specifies CSVWDTQGETQYF.

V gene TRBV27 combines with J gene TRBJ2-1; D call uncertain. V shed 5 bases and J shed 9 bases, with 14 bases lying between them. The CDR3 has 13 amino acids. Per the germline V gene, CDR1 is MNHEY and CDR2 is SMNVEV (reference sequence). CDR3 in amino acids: CASSQSRRVEQFF. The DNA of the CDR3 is TGTGCCAGCAGTCAAAGCCGACGGGTTGAGCAGTTCTTC.

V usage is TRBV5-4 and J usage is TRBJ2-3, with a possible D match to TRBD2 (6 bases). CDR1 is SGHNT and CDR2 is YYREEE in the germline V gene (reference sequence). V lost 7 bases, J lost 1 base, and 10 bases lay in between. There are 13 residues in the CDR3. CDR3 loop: CASRGGGTDTQYF. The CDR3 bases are TGTGCCAGCCGAGGCGGGGGCACAGATACGCAGTATTTT.

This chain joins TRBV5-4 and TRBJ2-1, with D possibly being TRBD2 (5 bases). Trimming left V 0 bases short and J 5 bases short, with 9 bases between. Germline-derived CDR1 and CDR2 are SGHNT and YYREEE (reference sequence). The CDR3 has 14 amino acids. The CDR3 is CASSLAGRDNEQFF. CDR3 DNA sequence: TGTGCCAGCAGCTTGGCTGGGAGAGACAATGAGCAGTTCTTC. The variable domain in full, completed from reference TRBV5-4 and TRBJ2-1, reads ETGVTQSPTHLIKTRGQQVTLRCSSQSGHNTVSWYQQALGQGPQFIFQYYREEENGRGNFPPRFSGLQFPNYSSELNVNALELDDSALYLCASSLAGRDNEQFFGPGTRLTVL.